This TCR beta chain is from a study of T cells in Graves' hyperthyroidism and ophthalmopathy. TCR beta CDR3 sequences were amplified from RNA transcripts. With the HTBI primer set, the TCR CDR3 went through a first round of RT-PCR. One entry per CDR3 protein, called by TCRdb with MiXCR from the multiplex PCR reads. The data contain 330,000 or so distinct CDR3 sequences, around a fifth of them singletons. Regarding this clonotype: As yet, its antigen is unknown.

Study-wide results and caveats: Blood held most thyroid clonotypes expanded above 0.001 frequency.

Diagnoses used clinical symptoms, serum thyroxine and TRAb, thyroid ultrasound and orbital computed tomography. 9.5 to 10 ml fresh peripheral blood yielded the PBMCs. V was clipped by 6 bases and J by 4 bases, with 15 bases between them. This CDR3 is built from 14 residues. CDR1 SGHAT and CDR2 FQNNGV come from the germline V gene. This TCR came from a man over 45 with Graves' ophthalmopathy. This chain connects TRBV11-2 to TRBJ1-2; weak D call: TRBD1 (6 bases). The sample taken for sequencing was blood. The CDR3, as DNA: TGTGCCAGCAGGTTACAAGGGGGGACCTATGGCTACACCTTC. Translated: CASRLQGGTYGYTF.